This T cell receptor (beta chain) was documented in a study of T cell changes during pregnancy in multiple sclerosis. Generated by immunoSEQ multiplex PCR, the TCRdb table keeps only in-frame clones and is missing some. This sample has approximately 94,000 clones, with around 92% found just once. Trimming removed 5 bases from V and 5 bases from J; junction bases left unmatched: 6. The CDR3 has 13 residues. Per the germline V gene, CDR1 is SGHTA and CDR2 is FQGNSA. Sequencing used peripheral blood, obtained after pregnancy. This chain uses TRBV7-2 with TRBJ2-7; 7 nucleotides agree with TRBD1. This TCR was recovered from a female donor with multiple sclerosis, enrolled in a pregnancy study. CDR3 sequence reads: CASSGRQGNEQYF. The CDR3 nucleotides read TGTGCCAGCAGCGGCCGACAGGGTAACGAGCAGTACTTC.